Each of the 16 T cell receptor beta chains below was sequenced from the same sample in a study of cytomegalovirus exposure and HLA in healthy donors. The PCR made use of 60 Vbeta and 13 Jbeta primers. TCRdb's copy holds only in-frame clones and misses some; the assay was immunoSEQ multiplex PCR. The repertoire holds roughly 130,000 clones, with approximately 80% as singletons. Sequences were obtained from PBMCs. These receptors came from a man between 40 and 49 years old in good health and CMV-seronegative.

This clone occurred once. The rearrangement uses TRBV27 and TRBJ2-3; D gene ambiguous. The germline CDR1 and CDR2 sequences are MNHEY and SMNVEV (reference sequence). Trimming removed 3 bases from V and 4 bases from J, with 11 bases in between. This CDR3 spans 14 amino acids. As DNA, the CDR3 is TGTGCCAGCAGTTTCTCCCTTCCCCCAGATACGCAGTATTTT. Protein product: CASSFSLPPDTQYF.

The rearrangement links TRBV7-9 to TRBJ1-4; 9 nucleotides match TRBD1. Germline V gene sequence: CDR1 SEHNR, CDR2 FQNEAQ (reference sequence). The CDR3 is 16 amino acids. Losses at the gene ends were 5 bases for V and 7 bases for J; bases not matched to a gene: 11. Written as DNA, the CDR3 is TGTGCCAGCAGCCCCCCCCCGGGGACAGGGATTGAAAAACTGTTTTTT. Its protein product is CASSPPPGTGIEKLFF.

This clone showed up just a few times. The junction differs from germline at one of its ends, possibly a read error. The chain links TRBV7-9 to TRBJ1-1; unclear D gene. CDR3 length: 12 residues. Germline CDR1 SEHNR, CDR2 FQNEAQ (reference sequence). The CDR3 region is CTSSRENTEAFF. The CDR3 bases are TGTACCAGCAGCCGCGAGAACACTGAAGCTTTCTTT.

The chain is built from TRBV7-9 and TRBJ2-3, with D possibly being TRBD1 (5 bases). V shed 4 bases and J shed 3 bases, with 8 bases lying between them. Looked up from germline, CDR1 is SEHNR and CDR2 is FQNEAQ (reference sequence). The CDR3 covers 13 residues. CDR3 amino acids: CASSYTGTDTQYF. The CDR3 DNA follows: TGTGCCAGCAGCTATACAGGAACAGATACGCAGTATTTT.

The V and J genes are TRBV29-1 and TRBJ2-1, with TRBD2 matching over 12 bases. The V segment lost 4 bases and the J segment 6 bases; nucleotides outside the gene matches: 4. Germline-derived CDR1 and CDR2 are SQVTM and ANQGSEA. The CDR3 is 14 amino acids. CDR3 DNA: TGCAGCGTTGTCCCTAGCGGGAGGGCCAATGAGCAGTTCTTC. It is translated as CSVVPSGRANEQFF.

This chain joins TRBV6-1 and TRBJ2-7; TRBD1 might be the D (5 bases). CDR3 size: 13 residues. Trimming pared 1 base from V and 7 bases from J, leaving 11 bases between. The germline V gene encodes CDR1 MNHNS and CDR2 SASEGT. The CDR3 region is CASSEGARVEQYF. The CDR3 DNA follows: TGTGCCAGCAGTGAAGGGGCCAGGGTAGAGCAGTACTTC.

The chain uses TRBV5-4 and TRBJ2-1, with TRBD2 matching 7 bases. V lost 2 bases, J lost 5 bases, and 7 bases stayed unmatched. The CDR3 has 15 amino acids. From germline, CDR1 is SGHNT and CDR2 YYREEE (reference sequence). The CDR3 region is CASSFGGREDNEQFF. The CDR3 DNA is TGTGCCAGCAGCTTTGGAGGGAGGGAGGACAATGAGCAGTTCTTC.

The V call is TRBV7-8, the J call TRBJ2-4; TRBD2 is a possible D gene (6 bases). Trimming took off 5 bases at V and 2 bases at J, with 16 bases between the two ends. This CDR3 is built from 16 residues. Germline CDR1 SGHVS, CDR2 FQNEAQ. The CDR3 region is CASSPAPRESKNIQYF. The DNA for the CDR3 is TGTGCCAGCAGCCCAGCCCCCCGGGAGTCCAAAAACATTCAGTACTTC.

CDR3 sequence reads: CASSSRRGGDEKLFF. CDR3 nucleotides: TGTGCCAGCAGTTCTCGACGGGGGGGAGACGAAAAACTGTTTTTT. The chain joins TRBV6-5 to TRBJ1-4; tentative D call: TRBD1 (5 bases). The V gene's germline CDR1 is MNHEY and CDR2 SVGAGI. Trimming removed 4 bases from V and 8 bases from J, with 17 bases in between. This CDR3 region has 15 residues.

The chain links TRBV7-8 to TRBJ2-3; a weak D match, TRBD1 (5 bases). This CDR3 region has 15 residues. Germline-derived CDR1 and CDR2 are SGHVS and FQNEAQ. Trimming cost V 1 base and J 1 base, with 9 bases left between them. The CDR3 here is CASSLGGRGTDTQYF. CDR3 bases: TGTGCCAGCAGCTTAGGGGGCAGGGGCACAGATACGCAGTATTTT.

This rearrangement joins TRBV6-6 to TRBJ2-2; 9 positions match TRBD2. CDR1 is MNHNY and CDR2 is SVGAGI in the germline V gene (reference sequence). The CDR3 extends over 15 amino acids. Trimming took 4 bases from V and 6 from J; bases not matched to a gene: 6. CDR3 residues: CASSFSGSYAGELFF. The CDR3 bases are TGTGCCAGCAGTTTTAGCGGGAGTTACGCCGGGGAGCTGTTTTTT.

This chain uses TRBV6-5 with TRBJ1-2; perhaps TRBD1 as D (6 bases). From germline, CDR1 is MNHEY and CDR2 SVGAGI. CDR3 length: 15 amino acids. V was cut by 0 bases and J by 1 base, with 9 bases left in between. The CDR3 here is CASSYSAGVNYGYTF. The CDR3 nucleotides are TGTGCCAGCAGTTACTCTGCAGGGGTTAACTATGGCTACACCTTC.

The chain has TRBV23-1 and TRBJ2-7; 9 bases fit TRBD1. TRBV23-1 is annotated as an ORF whose role is uncertain. Trimming cost V 3 bases and J 4 bases; bases outside gene matches: 10. The CDR3 contains 16 residues. The CDR3 DNA reads TGCGCCAGCAGTCACAAACCGGACAGGGGTGCTTACGAGCAGTACTTC. This codes for CASSHKPDRGAYEQYF.

This sequence joins TRBV6-5 and TRBJ2-3; tentative D call: TRBD1 (6 bases). The length of the CDR3 is 14 residues. V lost 0 bases to trimming and J lost 4 bases, with 8 bases between them. The germline V gene encodes CDR1 MNHEY and CDR2 SVGAGI. CDR3 coding DNA: TGTGCCAGCAGTTACTCAGGACAGTCAGATACGCAGTATTTT. It encodes CASSYSGQSDTQYF.

The chain carries TRBV6-5 and TRBJ2-7; D perhaps matches TRBD2 (6 bases). This CDR3 is built from 16 residues. Trimming left V 0 bases short and J 3 bases short, with 15 bases between. Germline lookup yields CDR1 MNHEY and CDR2 SVGAGI. The CDR3 spells CASSYSMLASGYEQYF. In DNA, the CDR3 is TGTGCCAGCAGTTACTCGATGCTAGCGAGCGGCTACGAGCAGTACTTC.

The chain couples TRBV5-1 to TRBJ2-3; 16 bases map to TRBD2. V was pared by 4 bases and J by 5 bases, with 7 bases of the junction left unmatched. Germline CDR1 and CDR2: SGHRS and YFSETQ. This CDR3 region has 17 residues. CDR3 DNA: TGCGCCAGCAGCGCGGGACTAGCGGGAGGGCCTGGAGATACGCAGTATTTT. Its translation is CASSAGLAGGPGDTQYF.